The present entry profiles one T cell receptor (beta chain) with its context. The repertoire was sequenced with immunoSEQ multiplex PCR; TCRdb's copy has only in-frame clones and lacks some. The table lists hundreds of thousands of clones, about three quarters of them singletons, with around 1.8% in the top ten. The data stem from a study of shared clonotypes between healthy human individuals. Sequenced: memory CD4+ T cells sorted from blood. Subset indicated: CD45RA-negative fraction. The TCR comes from a woman in her thirties in good health.

The CDR3 region has the DNA TGCGCCAGCAGCTTGACTAATACGAACACCGGGGAGCTGTTTTTT. This encodes CASSLTNTNTGELFF. V gene TRBV5-1 combines with J gene TRBJ2-2; no reliable D call. The length of the CDR3 is 15 residues. Germline assignment: CDR1 SGHRS and CDR2 YFSETQ. V dropped 1 base and J dropped 0 bases, with 7 bases sitting between them.